Listed here are 29 T cell receptor beta chains from one sample, sequenced in a study of T cell repertoires in cytomegalovirus infection (dated by TCRdb to between 2018 and 2021). The treatment or condition label for this specimen denotes: in vitro stimulation with specific CMV peptide epitopes to enrich CMV-specific T cells. Their recognized antigens are unknown. The listed sequencing device is Illumina HiSeq 1500. TCRdb handled the public reads itself, with Q25 trimming in fastp and clone calling in MiXCR, and kept productive beta chains. Each record represents a unique CDR3 protein, reported with the most common genes and DNA among its rows. The sample table records 110,000 to 150,000 distinct CDR3 sequences; about 31% of these occur just once. The ten most abundant clones make up around 50% of the sample. This material consisted of CD8+ T cells from cultured PBMCs, taken from culture after CMV antigen stimulation. The receptors come from a human donor in good health (CMV status not recorded). Some clones in this sample may be carry-over from other donors' samples.

This clonotype has a handful of counts. The chain has TRBV6-6 and TRBJ2-1; the D is unclear. Trimming removed 6 bases from V and 2 bases from J, with 5 bases in between. The CDR3 totals 12 residues. Germline CDR1 is MNHNY and CDR2 is SVGAGI (reference sequence). For the CDR3, the DNA is TGTGCCAGCAGAGGACCCTACAATGAGCAGTTCTTC. It codes for CASRGPYNEQFF.

This chain uses TRBV5-4 with TRBJ1-1; possible D gene TRBD1, 5 bases. The CDR3 runs to 14 residues. Germline-derived CDR1 and CDR2 are SGHNT and YYREEE (reference sequence). V was clipped by 6 bases and J by 0 bases, with 12 bases between them. The CDR3 here is CASIRAGLNTEAFF. CDR3 coding DNA: TGTGCCAGCATTCGGGCGGGACTGAACACTGAAGCTTTCTTT.

The chain combines TRBV7-9 with TRBJ2-7; 10 bases map to TRBD2. Per the germline V gene, CDR1 is SEHNR and CDR2 is FQNEAQ (reference sequence). This CDR3 spans 16 amino acids. V was clipped by 3 bases and J by 5 bases; unmatched bases: 10. The CDR3 nucleotides are TGTGCCAGCAGCTTGTCCCCTAGCGGGGGCCCCGACGAGCAGTACTTC. This encodes CASSLSPSGGPDEQYF.

The gene calls are TRBV27 and TRBJ2-7, with D perhaps TRBD2 (5 bases). Germline-derived CDR1 and CDR2 are MNHEY and SMNVEV (reference sequence). The CDR3 contains 13 residues. V was shortened by 6 bases and J by 3 bases, with 12 bases between the two germline ends. The CDR3 region has the DNA TGTGCCAGCAGGCGAGGACTGATCTACGAGCAGTACTTC. Translating it yields CASRRGLIYEQYF.

This clonotype showed up many times. V is TRBV7-8 and J is TRBJ2-7; D gene unclear. The CDR3 is 13 residues long. Germline-derived CDR1 and CDR2 are SGHVS and FQNEAQ. V was clipped by 0 bases and J by 6 bases, with 9 bases between them. The CDR3 region is CASSLATGTEQYF. The CDR3 coding sequence is TGTGCCAGCAGCTTAGCGACCGGAACCGAGCAGTACTTC.

This clonotype was observed a few times. V is TRBV7-6 and J is TRBJ2-7; a weak D match, TRBD2 (5 bases). Germline V lookup: CDR1 SGHVS, CDR2 FNYEAQ. Trimming left V 0 bases short and J 0 bases short, with 6 bases between. CDR3 size: 14 residues. The CDR3 bases are TGTGCCAGCAGCTTAGCCGACTACTCCTACGAGCAGTACTTC. It encodes CASSLADYSYEQYF.

This clonotype was observed a handful of times. The chain is built from TRBV12-3 or TRBV12-4 and TRBJ2-1; D is perhaps TRBD1 (6 bases). V lost 6 bases, J lost 4 bases, and 19 bases lay in between. The CDR3 loop spans 16 amino acids. CDR3 sequence: CASSLVGGPPYNEQFF. CDR3 bases: TGTGCCAGCAGCCTGGTAGGGGGACCCCCTTACAATGAGCAGTTCTTC.

This chain connects TRBV5-4 to TRBJ2-7, with 7 bases lining up with TRBD2. The CDR3 length is 13 residues. Germline-derived CDR1 and CDR2 are SGHNT and YYREEE (reference sequence). Losses at the gene ends were 0 bases for V and 7 bases for J; bases not matched to a gene: 4. The CDR3: CASSLGLAEEQYF. For the CDR3, the DNA is TGTGCCAGCAGCTTGGGCCTAGCGGAAGAGCAGTACTTC.

This clonotype came up many times. J is TRBJ1-5 and V is TRBV6-1; 7 bases agree with TRBD1. V lost 5 bases and J lost 3; bases outside the gene matches: 4. The CDR3 is made up of 14 amino acids. CDR1 is MNHNS and CDR2 is SASEGT in the germline V gene. As DNA, the CDR3 is TGTGCCAGCAGTTTGGGACAGTCCAATCAGCCCCAGCATTTT. It encodes CASSLGQSNQPQHF.

The rearrangement links TRBV7-9 to TRBJ1-1; D call uncertain. The CDR3 loop spans 14 amino acids. The germline V gene has CDR1 SEHNR and CDR2 FQNEAQ (reference sequence). V lost 1 base to trimming and J lost 1 base, with 7 bases between them. In DNA form, the CDR3 reads TGTGCCAGCAGCTTAGTCTCGGGGAACACTGAAGCTTTCTTT. It codes for CASSLVSGNTEAFF.

This clonotype was detected a few times. The J gene is TRBJ2-2, the V gene TRBV12-3 or TRBV12-4; no firm D call. Between the trimmed V and J ends, which lost 5 bases and 7 bases, there was a span of 14 bases. The CDR3 has 14 residues. CDR3 loop: CASSPVSSSGELFF. The CDR3 DNA sequence: TGTGCCAGCAGTCCGGTGTCCAGTAGCGGGGAGCTGTTTTTT.

This clonotype was counted once. The gene calls are TRBV2 and TRBJ1-1; possibly TRBD1 for D (5 bases). V dropped 6 bases and J dropped 0 bases, with 11 bases sitting between them. This CDR3 comprises 14 residues. Germline CDR1 reads SNHLY; CDR2 reads FYNNEI. Here the CDR3 DNA reads TGTGCCAGCAGGACGGGACGGGTGAACACTGAAGCTTTCTTT. It yields the protein CASRTGRVNTEAFF.

The V call is TRBV10-3, the J call TRBJ2-6; 9 bases align to TRBD1. Germline loops: CDR1 ENHRY, CDR2 SYGVKD. The CDR3 totals 18 residues. Unmatched junction bases numbered 14, after V lost 9 bases and J lost 2 bases. As DNA, the CDR3 is TGTGCCATAGGGGGGACGGGACAGGGACCTGCTGGGGCCAACGTCCTGACTTTC. Protein sequence: CAIGGTGQGPAGANVLTF.

J is TRBJ2-3 and V is TRBV6-2 or TRBV6-3, with TRBD2 matching 8 bases. Germline V lookup: CDR1 MNHEY, CDR2 SVGEGT. Trimming at V came to 2 bases and at J to 2 bases, leaving 6 bases not matched to a gene. The CDR3 is 16 amino acids. The CDR3 region has the DNA TGTGCCAGCAGTTACGATAGCGGGGCAGTCACAGATACGCAGTATTTT. Translated, it gives CASSYDSGAVTDTQYF.

Turning to this clonotype: A read error may be the cause here, since a much bigger clone is one base away. The chain links TRBV27 to TRBJ1-4; D is undetermined. The CDR3 covers 14 residues. Trimming took 3 bases from V and 10 from J, leaving 15 bases between them. CDR1 and CDR2 from the germline V gene are MNHEY and SMNVEV (reference sequence). Here the CDR3 DNA reads TGTGCCAGCAGTTTTGGGCTCGGGATTAGAAAACTGTTTTTT. Protein: CASSFGLGIRKLFF.

The V call is TRBV4-1, the J call TRBJ2-1, with a possible D match to TRBD1 (5 bases). The germline gives CDR1 MGHRA, CDR2 YSYEKL. The CDR3 has 13 amino acids. V was pared by 4 bases and J by 10 bases, with 14 bases between. As DNA, the CDR3 is TGCGCCAGCAGCCTGCTGCAGGGTCGGGAGCAGTTCTTC. It encodes CASSLLQGREQFF.

The chain has TRBV27 and TRBJ1-6, with 8 positions matching TRBD1. This CDR3 contains 12 residues. Per germline, CDR1 MNHEY and CDR2 SMNVEV (reference sequence). The J segment lost 16 bases and the V segment lost 6 bases, leaving 8 bases of the junction unmatched. In DNA, the CDR3 is TGTGCCAGCAGGGGGGACAGGAGATCACTCCACTTT. It is translated as CASRGDRRSLHF.

The chain joins TRBV6-2 or TRBV6-3 to TRBJ2-7; no reliable D call. The CDR3 totals 13 residues. CDR1 is MNHEY and CDR2 is SVGEGT in the germline V gene. Deletions cut 0 bases from V and 4 bases from J, with 7 bases between. CDR3 sequence: CASSYSRWYEQYF. The CDR3 DNA follows: TGTGCCAGCAGTTACTCGAGATGGTACGAGCAGTACTTC.

This clonotype has just a few counts. DNA for the CDR3: TGCAGTGCTAGAGAGAGGGGGACTGGAAACACCATATATTTT. Translation gives CSARERGTGNTIYF. The genes are TRBV20-1 and TRBJ1-3; the D gene is possibly TRBD1 (6 bases). V was trimmed by 0 bases and J by 2 bases, leaving 8 bases between them. The CDR3 contains 14 residues. The V gene's germline CDR1 is DFQATT and CDR2 SNEGSKA (reference sequence).

This clonotype was seen more than once but under ten times. J is TRBJ2-1 and V is TRBV2; TRBD2 agrees at 13 bases. J lost 7 bases, V lost 3 bases, and 12 bases had no gene match. The CDR3 is 18 residues long. CDR1 and CDR2 from the germline V gene are SNHLY and FYNNEI. CDR3 sequence reads: CASSETSGGRNTRNEQFF. CDR3 nucleotide sequence: TGTGCCAGCAGTGAGACTAGCGGGGGGAGGAATACGCGGAATGAGCAGTTCTTC.

The DNA for the CDR3 is TGTGCCAGCAGTTCTAGTTCGACCGGAATATATCCCCAGCATTTT. As protein: CASSSSSTGIYPQHF. The chain combines TRBV6-5 with TRBJ1-5; D gene unclear. From germline, CDR1 is MNHEY and CDR2 SVGAGI. The CDR3 runs to 15 residues. Between the trimmed V and J ends, which lost 4 bases and 10 bases, there was a span of 20 bases.

To note about this clonotype: This is likely a read error, given that the CDR3 carries no conserved phenylalanine or tryptophan at its end. The chain couples TRBV7-2 to TRBJ2-7; 7 bases are shared with TRBD1. CDR3 length: 16 amino acids. Germline V gene sequence: CDR1 SGHTA, CDR2 FQGNSA. J lost 0 bases, V lost 1 base, and 6 bases had no gene match. CDR3 DNA sequence: TGTGCCAGCAGCTTAGTCCCAGGGGGTCCCTCCTACGAGCAGTACTCC. Translating gives CASSLVPGGPSYEQYS.

The chain joins TRBV30 to TRBJ1-5, with TRBD1 matching over 8 bases. Germline V gene sequence: CDR1 GTSNPN, CDR2 SVGIG (reference sequence). CDR3 size: 14 residues. After removal of 2 bases from V and 7 bases from J, the junction contained 7 bases not matched to a gene. CDR3 in amino acids: CAWSTGTGQQPQHF. CDR3 nucleotides: TGTGCCTGGAGTACCGGGACAGGACAGCAGCCCCAGCATTTT.

The chain carries TRBV12-3 or TRBV12-4 and TRBJ1-1; 11 nucleotides line up with TRBD1. Trimming took 4 bases from V and 3 from J; bases not matched to a gene: 4. The CDR3 length is 15 residues. CDR3 residues: CASSSPGQGDTEAFF. Written as DNA, the CDR3 is TGTGCCAGCAGTTCCCCGGGACAGGGGGACACTGAAGCTTTCTTT.

This clonotype came up once. A read error may account for a junction end that differs from germline. The chain carries TRBV24-1 and TRBJ2-5; the D gene could be TRBD1 or TRBD2 (5 bases each). This CDR3 comprises 12 residues. Germline V CDR1 and CDR2: KGHDR, SFDVKD. CDR3 loop: CASRDHQETQYF. CDR3 nucleotides: TGTGCCTCCAGGGACCACCAAGAGACCCAGTACTTC.

This clonotype showed up just a few times. V gene TRBV12-3 or TRBV12-4 combines with J gene TRBJ2-7; no clear D. Trimming shortened V by 1 base and J by 6 bases, and 7 bases separated the two germline ends. The CDR3 is made up of 12 amino acids. The CDR3 DNA reads as TGTGCCAGCAGTTTAGTAGGGTCCGAGCAGTACTTC. This sequence encodes CASSLVGSEQYF.

The chain has TRBV6-1 and TRBJ2-7, with D hard to call. The V and J ends lost 7 bases and 6 bases respectively, with 22 bases between them. The germline V gene encodes CDR1 MNHNS and CDR2 SASEGT. The CDR3 has 15 amino acids. Written as DNA, the CDR3 is TGTGCCAGCACCCCGGGCGCAATAAGCCGTTTCGAGCAGTACTTC. Its translation: CASTPGAISRFEQYF.

The genes are TRBV2 and TRBJ2-7; D possibly corresponds to TRBD2 (5 bases). CDR1 is SNHLY and CDR2 is FYNNEI in the germline V gene. The CDR3 length is 15 residues. The V end was cut by 0 bases, the J end by 0 bases, with 9 bases between. CDR3 sequence: CASSEAHRDSYEQYF. The DNA of the CDR3 is TGTGCCAGCAGTGAAGCCCACCGGGACTCCTACGAGCAGTACTTC.

This clonotype has more than one count but fewer than ten. The genes are TRBV7-9 and TRBJ2-2, with 10 bases lining up with TRBD1. The germline gives CDR1 SEHNR, CDR2 FQNEAQ (reference sequence). The V and J ends lost 6 bases and 5 bases, in that order; junction bases with no gene match: 6. The CDR3 consists of 15 residues. CDR3 coding DNA: TGTGCCAGCAGGACGGACAGGGGGTTGACCGGGGAGCTGTTTTTT. Its protein product is CASRTDRGLTGELFF.